What follows are 27 T cell receptor beta chains derived from one specimen sequenced in a study of vaccination and CD4 T cells after COVID-19. Once obtained from cultured CD4+ T cells, the DNA was sequenced using the Oncomine TCR Beta short-read assay. TCRdb re-called the PCR reads with MiXCR, one entry per CDR3 protein. The sample holds about 18,000 distinct CDR3 sequences; roughly 49% are singletons and the top ten take 21%. No antigen is known for these receptors. The time point is: late sampling 161 to 241 days after vaccination in three convalescent patients. Specified treatment: roughly ten-day PBMC culture with coronavirus spike peptide pools or control peptides (ViraFEST assay). The starting material was CD4+ T cells from blood, cultured in vitro, obtained about 7 months after SARS-CoV-2 vaccination. These receptors all come from a human donor who had recovered from COVID-19.

V gene TRBV7-2 combines with J gene TRBJ2-7; weak D call: TRBD2 (5 bases). Trimming pared 0 bases from V and 0 bases from J, leaving 6 bases between. The CDR3 extends over 14 amino acids. Germline assignment: CDR1 SGHTA and CDR2 FQGNSA. CDR3 in amino acids: CASSLARDSYEQYF. In DNA form, the CDR3 reads TGTGCCAGCAGCTTAGCCCGGGACTCCTACGAGCAGTACTTC.

The chain uses TRBV7-9 and TRBJ2-5; 9 bases agree with TRBD2. The trim removed 3 bases at V and 1 base at J, leaving 3 bases unmatched. CDR3 length: 15 residues. Germline values: CDR1 SEHNR, CDR2 FQNEAQ (reference sequence). CDR3: CASSFSGGIQETQYF. In DNA, the CDR3 is TGTGCCAGCAGCTTTAGCGGGGGTATCCAAGAGACCCAGTACTTC. Filled out from reference TRBV7-9 and TRBJ2-5, the complete variable domain reads DTGVSQNPRHKITKRGQNVTFRCDPISEHNRLYWYRQTLGQGPEFLTYFQNEAQLEKSRLLSDRFSAERPKGSFSTLEIQRTEQGDSAMYLCASSFSGGIQETQYFGPGTRLLVL.

The chain has TRBV7-8 and TRBJ1-5, with D perhaps TRBD1 (5 bases). CDR3 length: 16 amino acids. With 1 base removed from V and 4 bases from J, the gap between germline ends came to 14 bases. CDR1 is SGHVS and CDR2 is FQNEAQ in the germline V gene. The CDR3 loop is CASSLGGRAMNQPQHF. In DNA, the CDR3 is TGTGCCAGCAGCTTAGGGGGACGGGCAATGAATCAGCCCCAGCATTTT.

This clonotype has more than one count but fewer than ten. This chain uses TRBV6-1 with TRBJ1-2; possibly TRBD1 for D (5 bases). The V end lost 3 bases, the J end lost 5 bases, and 10 bases lay between the germline ends. The CDR3 has 13 residues. The germline V gene has CDR1 MNHNS and CDR2 SASEGT. In DNA form, the CDR3 reads TGTGCCAGCAGTGAGCCCAGGGAGTATGGCTACACCTTC. Translating it yields CASSEPREYGYTF.

This chain links TRBV20-1 with TRBJ2-1; TRBD1 or TRBD2 may be the D gene (5 bases each). The CDR3 consists of 14 residues. Per the germline V gene, CDR1 is DFQATT and CDR2 is SNEGSKA (reference sequence). The V end lost 6 bases, the J end lost 7 bases, and 19 bases lay between the germline ends. Here the CDR3 DNA reads TGCAGTGCCCGAGGGGATAGGACACAGAATGAGCAGTTCTTC. Translating gives CSARGDRTQNEQFF.

The V and J genes are TRBV30 and TRBJ1-6, with TRBD1 as a possible D gene (6 bases). With 3 bases removed from V and 4 bases from J, the gap between germline ends came to 19 bases. Germline CDR1 GTSNPN, CDR2 SVGIG (reference sequence). The CDR3 is 17 residues long. CDR3 nucleotide sequence: TGTGCCTGGAGGTTAACGGGGGCCCGCCAGTATAATTCACCCCTCCACTTT. Its protein product is CAWRLTGARQYNSPLHF.

The chain couples TRBV27 to TRBJ1-2; a possible D gene is TRBD1 (5 bases). Deletions cut 2 bases from V and 6 bases from J, with 13 bases between. The germline V gene has CDR1 MNHEY and CDR2 SMNVEV (reference sequence). The CDR3 loop spans 14 amino acids. The CDR3 here is CASSLGVGGNGYTF. The CDR3 DNA sequence: TGTGCCAGCAGTTTAGGAGTTGGGGGAAATGGCTACACCTTC.

In its sample, this clonotype was seen a few times. The chain couples TRBV7-2 to TRBJ2-7; TRBD2 aligns across 10 bases. Per the germline V gene, CDR1 is SGHTA and CDR2 is FQGNSA. The V segment lost 4 bases and the J segment 4 bases; nucleotides outside the gene matches: 7. The CDR3 totals 15 residues. The chain's CDR3 is CASSYQAGGPYEQYF. The CDR3 region has the DNA TGTGCCAGCAGCTACCAAGCGGGAGGGCCGTACGAGCAGTACTTC.

Only a few counts were recorded for this clonotype. The J gene is TRBJ2-3, the V gene TRBV20-1; no firm D call. CDR1 and CDR2 (germline): DFQATT, SNEGSKA (reference sequence). V was trimmed by 6 bases and J by 6 bases, leaving 10 bases between them. The CDR3 totals 11 residues. CDR3 amino acids: CSASSGDTQYF. Written as DNA, the CDR3 is TGCAGTGCAAGCTCTGGTGATACGCAGTATTTT.

The chain joins TRBV5-1 to TRBJ2-5; 9 bases map to TRBD1. The ends lost 4 bases at V and 4 bases at J; junction bases unmatched: 8. Germline values: CDR1 SGHRS, CDR2 YFSETQ. This CDR3 spans 15 amino acids. The CDR3 is CASSLAGTGRETQYF. The CDR3 bases are TGCGCCAGCAGCCTCGCCGGGACAGGGCGAGAGACCCAGTACTTC.

This clonotype has only a few counts. V is TRBV20-1 and J is TRBJ1-2, with D unresolved. CDR3 length: 14 residues. Germline CDR1 DFQATT, CDR2 SNEGSKA (reference sequence). V was trimmed by 3 bases and J by 4 bases, leaving 15 bases between them. CDR3 sequence (DNA): TGCAGTGCTAGTCCAATAGCCAGGTTCTATGGCTACACCTTC. The encoded protein is CSASPIARFYGYTF.

The chain is built from TRBV6-1 and TRBJ1-2, with TRBD1 matching 7 bases. Germline V gives CDR1 MNHNS, CDR2 SASEGT. The CDR3 sequence is 13 residues long. V lost 6 bases to trimming and J lost 6 bases; unmatched junction nucleotides: 7. In DNA, the CDR3 is TGTGCCAGCAGGGTGACAGGGAAAGATGGCTACACCTTC. Translation: CASRVTGKDGYTF.

This clonotype was detected a few times. This chain links TRBV15 with TRBJ2-1; D gene uncertain. V dropped 4 bases and J dropped 6 bases, with 10 bases sitting between them. This CDR3 has 13 residues. Germline lookup yields CDR1 LNHNV and CDR2 YYDKDF (reference sequence). CDR3 sequence reads: CATSIHSINEQFF. CDR3 bases: TGTGCCACCAGCATCCACTCCATCAATGAGCAGTTCTTC.

Written as DNA, the CDR3 is TGTGCCAGCAGTTTATTTGTCGGGGGAGGCTATGGCTACACCTTC. It is translated as CASSLFVGGGYGYTF. This chain links TRBV28 with TRBJ1-2, with a possible D match to TRBD1 (5 bases). In germline, CDR1 is MDHEN, CDR2 SYDVKM. The CDR3 length is 15 residues. Deletions cut 1 base from V and 4 bases from J, with 13 bases between.

This clonotype rates as medium-sized. The CDR3 DNA sequence: TGTGCCAGCAGCTTAGAGGCTAGCGGACAAGAGACCCAGTACTTC. Translated, it gives CASSLEASGQETQYF. The chain has TRBV7-2 and TRBJ2-5, with 7 bases fitting TRBD2. Germline lookup yields CDR1 SGHTA and CDR2 FQGNSA. With 1 base clipped from V and 2 bases from J, the junction kept 4 bases outside the gene matches. The CDR3 runs 15 residues.

The gene calls are TRBV7-9 and TRBJ2-7; TRBD1 aligns across 8 bases. CDR3 length: 16 residues. From germline, CDR1 is SEHNR and CDR2 FQNEAQ (reference sequence). V dropped 0 bases and J dropped 2; count of bases not matched to a gene: 6. The CDR3 nucleotides read TGTGCCAGCAGCTTAGCGCCACAGGGGGGCACCTACGAGCAGTACTTC. It is translated as CASSLAPQGGTYEQYF.

This sequence joins TRBV19 and TRBJ1-2; D is perhaps TRBD1 (5 bases). The germline CDR1 and CDR2 sequences are LNHDA and SQIVND (reference sequence). The CDR3 spans 14 residues. Trimming cost V 3 bases and J 1 base, with 9 bases left between them. CDR3 region: CASSIVGVNYGYTF. The CDR3 DNA reads TGTGCCAGTAGTATCGTAGGGGTTAACTATGGCTACACCTTC.

This clonotype was seen only a few times. V usage is TRBV6-5 and J usage is TRBJ2-3, with D perhaps TRBD1 or TRBD2 (5 bases each). This CDR3 is built from 14 residues. CDR1 and CDR2 from the germline V gene are MNHEY and SVGAGI. The V end lost 2 bases, the J end lost 1 base, and 7 bases lay between the germline ends. The CDR3 spells CASSYGTRTDTQYF. The CDR3 DNA sequence: TGTGCCAGCAGTTACGGGACCCGCACAGATACGCAGTATTTT.

The V gene is TRBV7-3, the J gene TRBJ1-5; TRBD1 matches at 9 bases. Germline loops: CDR1 SGHTA, CDR2 FQGTGA. Trimming at V came to 2 bases and at J to 2 bases, leaving 7 bases not matched to a gene. The CDR3 sequence is 17 residues long. Here the CDR3 DNA reads TGTGCCAGCAGCTTAGCACAGGGGGCAAGGGGCAATCAGCCCCAGCATTTT. This translates into CASSLAQGARGNQPQHF.

This clonotype has just a few counts. V is TRBV20-1 and J is TRBJ2-7; 9 bases match TRBD2. The germline CDR1 and CDR2 sequences are DFQATT and SNEGSKA (reference sequence). V gave up 0 bases and J gave up 2 bases; unmatched junction bases: 5. The CDR3 totals 15 residues. The CDR3 sequence is CSARDLGTSTYEQYF. The CDR3 DNA reads as TGCAGTGCTAGAGATCTCGGGACTAGCACCTACGAGCAGTACTTC.

CDR3 residues: CATSRLYTGSGNQPQHF. CDR3 bases: TGTGCCACCAGCAGACTGTATACAGGGTCAGGCAATCAGCCCCAGCATTTT. The genes are TRBV15 and TRBJ1-5; D might be TRBD1 (6 bases). This CDR3 is 17 amino acids long. Germline CDR1 reads LNHNV; CDR2 reads YYDKDF (reference sequence). V gave up 2 bases and J gave up 2 bases, with 16 bases separating them.

The chain links TRBV7-8 to TRBJ2-5, with D perhaps matching TRBD1 or TRBD2 (5 bases each). The CDR3 length is 15 residues. Trimming removed 5 bases at V and 5 bases at J, with 18 bases between. Germline CDR1 reads SGHVS; CDR2 reads FQNEAQ. The CDR3 DNA reads TGTGCCAGCAGCCCCCGGGGCACTCTCGAGGAGACCCAGTACTTC. Translated: CASSPRGTLEETQYF. Together with reference TRBV7-8 and TRBJ2-5, the CDR3 gives the full variable domain: GAGVSQSPRYKVAKRGQDVALRCDPISGHVSLFWYQQALGQGPEFLTYFQNEAQLDKSGLPSDRFFAERPEGSVSTLKIQRTQQEDSAVYLCASSPRGTLEETQYFGPGTRLLVL.

V usage is TRBV7-2 and J usage is TRBJ2-1; no reliable D call. Trimming took off 7 bases at V and 6 bases at J, with 13 bases between the two ends. The CDR3 is made up of 13 amino acids. Germline CDR1 is SGHTA and CDR2 is FQGNSA. The CDR3 region has the DNA TGTGCCAGCACCCGTAGGGTGGGCAATGAGCAGTTCTTC. Its protein is CASTRRVGNEQFF.

The CDR3 DNA reads as TGTGCCAGCAGAGAGGTGGGGGCTTTCTTT. Translated: CASREVGAFF. The chain joins TRBV2 to TRBJ1-1; D is ambiguous. CDR1 is SNHLY, CDR2 FYNNEI, per germline. The germline V and J ends were trimmed by 6 bases and 11 bases, with 10 bases remaining between them. The CDR3 consists of 10 residues. The variable domain in full, completed from reference TRBV2 and TRBJ1-1, reads EPEVTQTPSHQVTQMGQEVILRCVPISNHLYFYWYRQILGQKVEFLVSFYNNEISEKSEIFDDQFSVERPDGSNFTLKIRSTKLEDSAMYFCASREVGAFFGQGTRLTVV.

The chain couples TRBV5-4 to TRBJ2-1; 13 bases are a match to TRBD2. V trimming: 4 bases; J trimming: 4 bases; junction bases outside the gene matches: 2. Germline assignment: CDR1 SGHNT and CDR2 YYREEE (reference sequence). The CDR3 spans 15 residues. In DNA form, the CDR3 reads TGTGCCAGCAGCCTACTAGCGGGAGGGTACAATGAGCAGTTCTTC. It yields the protein CASSLLAGGYNEQFF.

In its sample, this clonotype was seen a few times. The genes are TRBV7-9 and TRBJ1-6; TRBD1 might be the D (5 bases). V lost 4 bases, J lost 5 bases, and 24 bases lay in between. Germline CDR1 and CDR2: SEHNR and FQNEAQ (reference sequence). The CDR3 extends over 19 amino acids. The CDR3 here is CASSSQHGQSRGDNSPLHF. CDR3 DNA sequence: TGTGCCAGCAGCTCGCAGCATGGTCAGAGTCGGGGGGATAATTCACCCCTCCACTTT.

This chain links TRBV27 with TRBJ1-2; D unclear. Germline-derived CDR1 and CDR2 are MNHEY and SMNVEV (reference sequence). With 5 bases removed from V and 4 bases from J, the gap between germline ends came to 17 bases. CDR3 length: 15 amino acids. CDR3 sequence (DNA): TGTGCCAGCAGTCCCCGACGGGGAGATCGCTATGGCTACACCTTC. Translated, it gives CASSPRRGDRYGYTF.